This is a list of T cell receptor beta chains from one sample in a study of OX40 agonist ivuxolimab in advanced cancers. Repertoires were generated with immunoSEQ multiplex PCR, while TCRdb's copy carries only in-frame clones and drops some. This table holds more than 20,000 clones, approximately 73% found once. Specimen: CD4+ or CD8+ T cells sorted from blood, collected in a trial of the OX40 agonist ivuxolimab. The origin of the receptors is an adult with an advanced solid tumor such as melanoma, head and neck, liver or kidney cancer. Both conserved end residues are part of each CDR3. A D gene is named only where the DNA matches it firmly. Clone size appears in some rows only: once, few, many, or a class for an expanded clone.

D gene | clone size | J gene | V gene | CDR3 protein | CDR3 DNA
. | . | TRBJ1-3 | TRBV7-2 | CASSSRAGSSGNTIYF | TGTGCCAGCAGCTCCCGAGCAGGGTCCTCTGGAAACACCATATATTTT
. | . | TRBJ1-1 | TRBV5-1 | CASSTKPRDTEAFF | TGCGCCAGCAGCACGAAGCCCAGAGACACTGAAGCTTTCTTT
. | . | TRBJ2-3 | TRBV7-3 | CASSGGPGDTQYF | TGTGCCAGCAGCGGGGGGCCTGGGGATACGCAGTATTTT
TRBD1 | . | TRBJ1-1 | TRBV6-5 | CASSPTGDLREAFF | TGTGCCAGCAGCCCAACAGGGGACCTTAGAGAAGCTTTCTTT
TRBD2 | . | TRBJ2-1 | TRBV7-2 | CASRRAGGGNEQFF | TGTGCCAGCAGACGAGCGGGGGGAGGGAATGAGCAGTTCTTC
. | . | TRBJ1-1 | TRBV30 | CAWMARGFEAFF | TGTGCCTGGATGGCAAGGGGGTTTGAAGCTTTCTTT
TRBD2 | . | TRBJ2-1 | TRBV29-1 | CSVGVSASGGRAFF | TGCAGCGTTGGGGTCTCCGCTAGCGGGGGCCGTGCGTTCTTC
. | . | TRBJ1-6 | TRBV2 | CASLPGSYNSPLHF | TGTGCCAGCTTACCGGGCTCCTATAATTCACCCCTCCACTTT
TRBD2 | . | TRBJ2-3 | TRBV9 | CASSVGGSGLADTDTQYF | TGTGCCAGCAGCGTAGGGGGTTCGGGTCTAGCGGACACAGATACGCAGTATTTT
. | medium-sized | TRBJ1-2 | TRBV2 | CASSSDSYGYTF | TGTGCCAGCAGTTCCGACAGCTATGGCTACACCTTC
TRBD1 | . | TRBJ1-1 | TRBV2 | CASRRGPNTEAFF | TGTGCCAGCAGAAGGGGGCCGAACACTGAAGCTTTCTTT
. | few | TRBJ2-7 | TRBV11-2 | CASSLVAFGGSISSYEQYF | TGTGCCAGCAGCTTAGTGGCATTTGGGGGCTCCATTTCCTCCTACGAGCAGTACTTC
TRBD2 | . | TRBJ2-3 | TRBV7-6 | CASSLVGTSGDTQYF | TGTGCCAGCAGCTTAGTTGGGACTAGCGGAGATACGCAGTATTTT
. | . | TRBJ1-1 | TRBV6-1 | CASSDKRSGNTEAFF | TGTGCCAGCAGTGACAAGCGTTCGGGGAACACTGAAGCTTTCTTT
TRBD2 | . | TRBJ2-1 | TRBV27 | CASSLLPGTSSSPSYNEQFF | TGTGCCAGCAGTTTACTCCCCGGGACTAGCTCAAGCCCCTCCTACAATGAGCAGTTCTTC
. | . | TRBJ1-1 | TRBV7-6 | CASSLGRTVNTEAFF | TGTGCCAGCAGCTTAGGAAGGACTGTGAACACTGAAGCTTTCTTT
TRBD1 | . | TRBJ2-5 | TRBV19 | CASSMTGEETQYF | TGTGCCAGTAGTATGACAGGGGAGGAGACCCAGTACTTC
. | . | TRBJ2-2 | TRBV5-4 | CASSLSGRQLGTGELFF | TGTGCCAGCAGCTTGAGCGGAAGGCAGTTAGGCACCGGGGAGCTGTTTTTT
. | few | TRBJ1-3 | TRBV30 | CAWSRLGAAGNTIYF | TGTGCCTGGAGCCGTCTCGGGGCGGCTGGAAACACCATATATTTT
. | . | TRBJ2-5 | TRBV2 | CASSEAGTATQYF | TGTGCCAGCAGTGAGGCAGGGACGGCGACCCAGTACTTC
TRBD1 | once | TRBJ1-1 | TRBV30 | CAWSEGQRAGAFF | TGTGCCTGGAGTGAGGGACAGCGTGCCGGAGCTTTCTTT
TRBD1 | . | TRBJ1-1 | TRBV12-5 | CASGLPETGGTEAFF | TGTGCTAGTGGTCTACCTGAGACAGGGGGCACTGAAGCTTTCTTT
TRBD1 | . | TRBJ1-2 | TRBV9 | CASSVATGVNYGYTF | TGTGCCAGCAGCGTAGCTACAGGGGTTAACTATGGCTACACCTTC
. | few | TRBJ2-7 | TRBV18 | CASSPPKNTGRPYEQYF | TGTGCCAGCTCACCACCGAAGAACACAGGGAGACCCTACGAGCAGTACTTC
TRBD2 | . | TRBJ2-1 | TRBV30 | CAWTSGGGRYNEQFF | TGTGCCTGGACCTCGGGCGGGGGACGTTACAATGAGCAGTTCTTC
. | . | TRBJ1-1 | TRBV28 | CASLGWGVRTEAFF | TGTGCCAGCCTAGGGTGGGGGGTGAGGACTGAAGCTTTCTTT
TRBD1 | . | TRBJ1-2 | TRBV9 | CASSADHRGLRGYGYTF | TGTGCCAGCAGCGCCGACCACAGGGGGCTGCGTGGGTATGGCTACACCTTC